This T cell receptor beta chain was profiled in a study of brain T cells in children with intractable seizures. Whole-study results and caveats: Only CDR3 sequence similarity suggested viral specificity, without known HCMV serostatus.

The germline V gene encodes CDR1 SGHNT and CDR2 YENEEA. This CDR3 comprises 15 residues. V shed 0 bases and J shed 2 bases, with 9 bases lying between them. Specified time point: blood from clinic visit 5 months post-surgery; TSC patient then seizure free. Before surgery, patients took at least one anti-epileptic drug. Remarks on this clone: Its antigen remains unidentified.

This table comes from immunoSEQ multiplex PCR, and its TCRdb copy is limited to in-frame clones, with some not included. The repertoire holds 300,000 to 400,000 clones, 93% seen once, with approximately 5% in the top ten. The material sequenced was peripheral blood, taken less than 6 months after surgery. The receptor comes from a boy under two years old with tuberous sclerosis and intractable seizures. This chain joins TRBV11-3 and TRBJ2-3; D gene uncertain. DNA for the CDR3: TGTGCCAGCAGCTTAGAGGGCAGTCCCACAGATACGCAGTATTTT. Translating gives CASSLEGSPTDTQYF.